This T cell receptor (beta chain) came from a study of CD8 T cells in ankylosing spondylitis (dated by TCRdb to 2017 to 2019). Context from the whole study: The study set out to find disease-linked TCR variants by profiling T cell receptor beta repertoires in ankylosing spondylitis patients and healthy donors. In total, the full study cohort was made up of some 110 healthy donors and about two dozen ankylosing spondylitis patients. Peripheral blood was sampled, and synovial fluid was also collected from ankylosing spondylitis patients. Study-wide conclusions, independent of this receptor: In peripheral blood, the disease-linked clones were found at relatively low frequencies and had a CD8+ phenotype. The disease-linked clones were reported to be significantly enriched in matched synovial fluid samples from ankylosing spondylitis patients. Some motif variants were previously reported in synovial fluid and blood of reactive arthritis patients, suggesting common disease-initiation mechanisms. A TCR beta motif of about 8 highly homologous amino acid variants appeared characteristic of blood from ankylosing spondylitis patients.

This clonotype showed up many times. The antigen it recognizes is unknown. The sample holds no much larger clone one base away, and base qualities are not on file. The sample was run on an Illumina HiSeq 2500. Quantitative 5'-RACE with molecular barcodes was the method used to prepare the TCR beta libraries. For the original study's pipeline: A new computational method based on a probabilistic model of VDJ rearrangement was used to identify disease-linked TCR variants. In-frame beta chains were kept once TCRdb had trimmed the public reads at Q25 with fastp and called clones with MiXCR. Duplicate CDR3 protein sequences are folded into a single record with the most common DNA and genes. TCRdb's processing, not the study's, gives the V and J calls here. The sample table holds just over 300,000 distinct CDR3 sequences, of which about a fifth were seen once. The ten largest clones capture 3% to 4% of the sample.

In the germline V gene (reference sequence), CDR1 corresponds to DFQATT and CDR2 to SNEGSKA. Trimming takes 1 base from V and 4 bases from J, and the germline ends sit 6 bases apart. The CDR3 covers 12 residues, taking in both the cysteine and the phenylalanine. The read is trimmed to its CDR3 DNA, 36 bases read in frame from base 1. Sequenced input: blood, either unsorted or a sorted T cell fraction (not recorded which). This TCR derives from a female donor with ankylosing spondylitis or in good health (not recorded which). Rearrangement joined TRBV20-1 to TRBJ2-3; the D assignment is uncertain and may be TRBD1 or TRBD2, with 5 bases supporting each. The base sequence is TGCAGTGCTAGAGTGGGGGCAGATACGCAGTATTTT. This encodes CSARVGADTQYF.